Following are 32 T cell receptor beta chains from one sample sequenced in a study of blood T cell repertoires in COVID-19. Assay: immunoSEQ multiplex PCR; the TCRdb copy retains only in-frame clones and omits some. The data contain roughly 110,000 clones, about 89% of them singletons. Specimen: peripheral blood. The receptors originated from a man in his forties with active or convalescent COVID-19.

This rearrangement joins TRBV6-5 to TRBJ2-1; D is ambiguous. With 8 bases removed from V and 1 base from J, the gap between germline ends came to 9 bases. CDR3 length: 13 residues. The V gene's germline CDR1 is MNHEY and CDR2 SVGAGI. The CDR3 protein is CASAVGSYNEQFF. DNA for the CDR3: TGTGCCAGCGCGGTCGGATCCTACAATGAGCAGTTCTTC.

This clone was seen once. V usage is TRBV7-2 and J usage is TRBJ2-1; TRBD2 is a possible D gene (6 bases). The CDR3 length is 13 residues. CDR1 SGHTA and CDR2 FQGNSA come from the germline V gene. V shed 2 bases and J shed 6 bases, with 8 bases lying between them. For the CDR3, the DNA is TGTGCCAGCAGCTTACCGACTAGCAATGAGCAGTTCTTC. Amino acid sequence: CASSLPTSNEQFF.

V gene TRBV5-6 combines with J gene TRBJ2-7, with 12 nucleotides matching TRBD1. With 3 bases clipped from V and 3 bases from J, the junction kept 4 bases outside the gene matches. This CDR3 spans 15 amino acids. Germline V gene data show CDR1 as SGHDT and CDR2 as YYEEEE. The CDR3 region has the DNA TGTGCCAGCAGCTGGGGGACAGGGGGCATCTACGAGCAGTACTTC. Translating it yields CASSWGTGGIYEQYF.

The chain is built from TRBV7-3 and TRBJ2-1; 9 positions agree with TRBD1. Germline lookup yields CDR1 SGHTA and CDR2 FQGTGA. J lost 3 bases, V lost 6 bases, and 3 bases had no gene match. This CDR3 has 14 residues. The CDR3 coding sequence is TGTGCCAGCAGGCGGGGACAGGGCTACAATGAGCAGTTCTTC. Translating gives CASRRGQGYNEQFF.

The chain joins TRBV5-6 to TRBJ2-7; TRBD2 matches 9 bases. Unmatched junction bases numbered 8, after V lost 0 bases and J lost 10 bases. The CDR3 has 14 amino acids. Germline CDR1 and CDR2: SGHDT and YYEEEE. In DNA, the CDR3 is TGTGCCAGCAGCTTGGCCGGGCTAGCGGGGCAACAGTACTTC. Amino acid sequence: CASSLAGLAGQQYF. Together with reference TRBV5-6 and TRBJ2-7, the CDR3 gives the full variable domain: DAGVTQSPTHLIKTRGQQVTLRCSPKSGHDTVSWYQQALGQGPQFIFQYYEEEERQRGNFPDRFSGHQFPNYSSELNVNALLLGDSALYLCASSLAGLAGQQYFGPGTRLTVT.

The rearrangement joins TRBV28 to TRBJ1-2; possibly TRBD1 for D (6 bases). Germline assignment: CDR1 MDHEN and CDR2 SYDVKM. The length of the CDR3 is 15 residues. V lost 2 bases and J lost 5, with 15 bases in between. The DNA of the CDR3 is TGTGCCAGCAGTTTAGTAAGGGACACAGGGTATGGCTACACCTTC. It translates to CASSLVRDTGYGYTF.

This sequence joins TRBV4-3 and TRBJ2-3; TRBD1 matches 9 bases. V lost 1 base and J lost 4; bases outside the gene matches: 9. This CDR3 spans 17 amino acids. CDR1 LGHNA and CDR2 YSLEER come from the germline V gene. The CDR3 DNA sequence: TGCGCCAGCAGCCAAGTGCCGCCCGGGACAGGGTCAGATACGCAGTATTTT. This gives the protein CASSQVPPGTGSDTQYF.

CDR3 sequence reads: CASSYRQDPTDTQYF. As DNA, the CDR3 is TGTGCCAGCAGTTACCGACAGGACCCCACAGATACGCAGTATTTT. The V gene is TRBV6-5, the J gene TRBJ2-3, with TRBD1 as a possible D gene (6 bases). Germline V CDR1 and CDR2: MNHEY, SVGAGI. This CDR3 is built from 15 residues. Trimming left V 2 bases short and J 2 bases short, with 11 bases between.

V is TRBV30 and J is TRBJ1-1, with D hard to call. Per the germline V gene, CDR1 is GTSNPN and CDR2 is SVGIG (reference sequence). The CDR3 is 12 residues long. Trimming took off 2 bases at V and 4 bases at J, with 8 bases between the two ends. Written as DNA, the CDR3 is TGTGCCTGGAGTCCACTCGGCACTGAAGCTTTCTTT. This sequence encodes CAWSPLGTEAFF.

This sequence joins TRBV5-1 and TRBJ1-1; 8 bases agree with TRBD1. This CDR3 comprises 15 residues. The J segment lost 6 bases and the V segment lost 5 bases, leaving 12 bases of the junction unmatched. Per the germline V gene, CDR1 is SGHRS and CDR2 is YFSETQ. The CDR3 reads CASSLDRGVISEAFF. CDR3 bases: TGCGCCAGCAGTTTAGACAGGGGTGTAATCTCTGAAGCTTTCTTT.

V usage is TRBV7-2 and J usage is TRBJ2-7; TRBD2 matches at 7 bases. The CDR3 is made up of 15 amino acids. CDR1 and CDR2 from the germline V gene are SGHTA and FQGNSA. V trimming: 5 bases; J trimming: 5 bases; junction bases outside the gene matches: 12. CDR3 DNA: TGTGCCAGCAGCCATACTAGCGCAAGAGGGGACGAGCAGTACTTC. Translating it yields CASSHTSARGDEQYF.

This chain uses TRBV27 with TRBJ2-5; D possibly corresponds to TRBD2 (5 bases). Between the trimmed V and J ends, which lost 7 bases and 4 bases, there was a span of 13 bases. The CDR3 is 13 residues long. Germline V gene data show CDR1 as MNHEY and CDR2 as SMNVEV (reference sequence). CDR3 nucleotide sequence: TGTGCCAGCAAACCCGTCGCGGGAGAGACCCAGTACTTC. Translating gives CASKPVAGETQYF.

The CDR3 spells CASSQAGDRNTDTQYF. The CDR3 nucleotides are TGTGCCAGCAGTCAAGCAGGGGACAGGAACACAGATACGCAGTATTTT. The rearrangement joins TRBV7-8 to TRBJ2-3; 8 nucleotides match TRBD1. The CDR3 loop spans 16 amino acids. The V and J ends lost 6 bases and 2 bases, in that order; junction bases with no gene match: 10. The germline gives CDR1 SGHVS, CDR2 FQNEAQ. Full variable domain (remainder filled in from reference TRBV7-8 and TRBJ2-3): GAGVSQSPRYKVAKRGQDVALRCDPISGHVSLFWYQQALGQGPEFLTYFQNEAQLDKSGLPSDRFFAERPEGSVSTLKIQRTQQEDSAVYLCASSQAGDRNTDTQYFGPGTRLTVL.

This chain joins TRBV11-2 and TRBJ1-1; D is unresolved. The germline gives CDR1 SGHAT, CDR2 FQNNGV. CDR3 size: 14 residues. Trimming removed 1 base at V and 0 bases at J, with 6 bases between. CDR3 in amino acids: CASSLVAVNTEAFF. The DNA of the CDR3 is TGTGCCAGCAGCTTAGTAGCGGTGAACACTGAAGCTTTCTTT.

The table lists this clone with a count of one. The CDR3 DNA follows: TGTGCCAGCAAGGGACAGGGACGAGGAAACACCATATATTTT. It is translated as CASKGQGRGNTIYF. The chain has TRBV6-5 and TRBJ1-3; 9 bases align to TRBD1. CDR3 size: 14 residues. The V gene's germline CDR1 is MNHEY and CDR2 SVGAGI. With V trimmed by 7 bases and J by 4 bases, 5 bases remained unmatched.

This clone was seen just once. The chain employs TRBV28 and TRBJ2-1, with a possible D match to TRBD2 (5 bases). There are 13 residues in the CDR3. CDR1 and CDR2 (germline): MDHEN, SYDVKM. The V end lost 5 bases, the J end lost 9 bases, and 14 bases lay between the germline ends. The DNA of the CDR3 is TGTGCCAGCAGTCCCCCGGGGTTGGGTGAGCAGTTCTTC. Its protein product is CASSPPGLGEQFF.

This chain joins TRBV6-1 and TRBJ1-2, with D perhaps matching TRBD1 (6 bases). With 3 bases removed from V and 4 bases from J, the gap between germline ends came to 9 bases. The CDR3 totals 13 residues. CDR1 MNHNS and CDR2 SASEGT come from the germline V gene. CDR3 amino acids: CASSEGHSYGYTF. The CDR3, as DNA: TGTGCCAGCAGTGAGGGACACTCCTATGGCTACACCTTC.

V and J are TRBV30 and TRBJ1-4; D remains ambiguous. The germline gives CDR1 GTSNPN, CDR2 SVGIG (reference sequence). This CDR3 has 14 residues. V was shortened by 2 bases and J by 2 bases, with 9 bases between the two germline ends. The CDR3 region has the DNA TGTGCCTGGAGTAGGGAGGTTACTAATGAAAAACTGTTTTTT. It is translated as CAWSREVTNEKLFF.

The chain recombines TRBV28 with TRBJ2-1; 9 positions match TRBD2. Germline values: CDR1 MDHEN, CDR2 SYDVKM. The CDR3 loop spans 16 amino acids. V was pared by 10 bases and J by 7 bases, with 17 bases of the junction left unmatched. CDR3 in amino acids: CATREAAGGPNNEQFF. CDR3 bases: TGTGCCACGCGGGAGGCGGCGGGAGGGCCTAATAATGAGCAGTTCTTC.

V is TRBV10-3 and J is TRBJ2-2; TRBD1 matches 7 bases. The J segment lost 2 bases and the V segment lost 5 bases, leaving 5 bases of the junction unmatched. The CDR3 length is 15 residues. Germline-derived CDR1 and CDR2 are ENHRY and SYGVKD. This chain's CDR3 is CAISLGTANTGELFF. The CDR3 region has the DNA TGTGCCATCAGTCTTGGGACAGCAAACACCGGGGAGCTGTTTTTT.

As DNA, the CDR3 is TGTGCCAGCGGATTCGGGAAGTATGGCTACACCTTC. Protein product: CASGFGKYGYTF. J is TRBJ1-2 and V is TRBV28; D call uncertain. Trimming cost V 8 bases and J 5 bases, with 12 bases left between them. CDR1 is MDHEN and CDR2 is SYDVKM in the germline V gene. The CDR3 consists of 12 residues.

This chain uses TRBV29-1 with TRBJ2-3, with 11 nucleotides matching TRBD2. The germline CDR1 and CDR2 sequences are SQVTM and ANQGSEA. This CDR3 is built from 15 residues. J was trimmed by 3 bases and V by 3 bases; bases with no gene match: 5. Here the CDR3 reads CSVEGIAGGTDTQYF. The CDR3 DNA reads as TGCAGCGTTGAGGGGATAGCGGGAGGGACAGATACGCAGTATTTT.

The chain uses TRBV28 and TRBJ1-1; no clear D. The CDR3 contains 15 residues. Germline V gene lookup returns CDR1 MDHEN and CDR2 SYDVKM. The germline V and J ends were trimmed by 3 bases and 1 base, with 12 bases remaining between them. This chain's CDR3 is CASSLSSPQNTEAFF. For the CDR3, the DNA is TGTGCCAGCAGTTTGAGTAGCCCCCAGAACACTGAAGCTTTCTTT.

The gene calls are TRBV2 and TRBJ1-5; 7 nucleotides match TRBD1. This CDR3 region has 15 residues. CDR1 is SNHLY, CDR2 FYNNEI, per germline. Losses at the gene ends were 4 bases for V and 3 bases for J; bases not matched to a gene: 6. CDR3 bases: TGTGCCAGCAGTGTGGGAGACAGGGTCAATCAGCCCCAGCATTTT. As protein: CASSVGDRVNQPQHF.

The chain couples TRBV6-5 to TRBJ1-2; D remains ambiguous. CDR1 and CDR2 (germline): MNHEY, SVGAGI. This CDR3 has 12 amino acids. Trimming took 11 bases from V and 7 from J, leaving 17 bases between them. In nucleotides, the CDR3 is TGTGCCGGAGTGGCCGATCACTCTGGCTACACCTTC. Its translation: CAGVADHSGYTF.

The genes are TRBV30 and TRBJ2-7; maybe TRBD1 (5 bases). This CDR3 spans 12 amino acids. V was shortened by 3 bases and J by 2 bases, with 8 bases between the two germline ends. Germline V gives CDR1 GTSNPN, CDR2 SVGIG (reference sequence). CDR3 in DNA: TGTGCCTGGAGGGGGCAGACCTACGAGCAGTACTTC. Protein: CAWRGQTYEQYF.

The rearrangement uses TRBV9 and TRBJ2-5, with 11 bases that match TRBD1. Germline lookup yields CDR1 SGDLS and CDR2 YYNGEE. This CDR3 region has 14 residues. J was trimmed by 4 bases and V by 3 bases; bases with no gene match: 2. CDR3 nucleotides: TGTGCCAGCAGCGGGACAGGGGGCCGAGAGACCCAGTACTTC. It encodes CASSGTGGRETQYF.

The V and J genes are TRBV4-3 and TRBJ2-7; the match to TRBD1 covers 10 bases. From germline, CDR1 is LGHNA and CDR2 YSLEER. The CDR3 length is 19 residues. V shed 0 bases and J 3 bases; nucleotides not matched to a gene: 14. CDR3 bases: TGCGCCAGCAGCCAAGAGGTGATGTCTTGGGACAGGGGATTCTACGAGCAGTACTTC. Protein sequence: CASSQEVMSWDRGFYEQYF.

V gene TRBV30 combines with J gene TRBJ2-1; D possibly corresponds to TRBD1 (5 bases). The CDR3 is 13 amino acids. V gave up 2 bases and J gave up 8 bases, with 13 bases separating them. Germline V gene data show CDR1 as GTSNPN and CDR2 as SVGIG (reference sequence). The CDR3 loop is CAWSRGAPHEQFF. CDR3 in DNA: TGTGCCTGGAGTAGGGGTGCGCCGCATGAGCAGTTCTTC. Full variable domain (missing parts from reference TRBV30 and TRBJ2-1): SQTIHQWPATLVQPVGSPLSLECTVEGTSNPNLYWYRQAAGRGLQLLFYSVGIGQISSEVPQNLSASRPQDRQFILSSKKLLLSDSGFYLCAWSRGAPHEQFFGPGTRLTVL.

The V gene is TRBV18, the J gene TRBJ2-7, with D maybe TRBD1 (6 bases). V was clipped by 9 bases and J by 4 bases, with 19 bases between them. The CDR3 runs to 14 residues. Germline loops: CDR1 KGHSH, CDR2 LQKENI. The CDR3 sequence: CASKQGFTMYEQYF. The DNA of the CDR3 is TGTGCCAGTAAACAGGGTTTTACCATGTACGAGCAGTACTTC.

This clone was recorded once. The CDR3 spells CASSLAEGTGFSGNQPQHF. The CDR3 nucleotides are TGCGCCAGCAGCCTCGCCGAGGGTACGGGTTTCTCGGGCAATCAGCCCCAGCATTTT. This chain links TRBV4-1 with TRBJ1-5; no definite D call. Germline V CDR1 and CDR2: MGHRA, YSYEKL. The V and J ends lost 4 bases and 2 bases respectively, with 24 bases between them. The CDR3 length is 19 residues.

V gene TRBV6-4 combines with J gene TRBJ2-2; 9 bases are shared with TRBD2. CDR3 size: 15 residues. From germline, CDR1 is MRHNA and CDR2 SNTAGT. J lost 8 bases, V lost 6 bases, and 10 bases had no gene match. DNA for the CDR3: TGTGCCAGCAGGGGGTTTGCGGGAGGGGATGGGGAGCTGTTTTTT. Its translation: CASRGFAGGDGELFF.